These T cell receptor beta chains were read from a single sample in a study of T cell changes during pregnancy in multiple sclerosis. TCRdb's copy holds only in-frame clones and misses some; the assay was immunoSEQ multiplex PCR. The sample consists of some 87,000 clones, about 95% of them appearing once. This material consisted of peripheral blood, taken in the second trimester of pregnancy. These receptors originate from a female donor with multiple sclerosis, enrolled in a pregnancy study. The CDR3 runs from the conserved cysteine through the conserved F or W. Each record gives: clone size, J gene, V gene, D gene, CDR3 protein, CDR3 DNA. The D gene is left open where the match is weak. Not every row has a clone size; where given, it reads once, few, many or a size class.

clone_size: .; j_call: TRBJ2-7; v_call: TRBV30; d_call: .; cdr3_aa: CAWSFPTWGGHEQYF; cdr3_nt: TGTGCCTGGAGTTTTCCTACCTGGGGGGGCCACGAGCAGTACTTC
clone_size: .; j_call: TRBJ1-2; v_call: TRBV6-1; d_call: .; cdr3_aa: CASSEQGRVSYGYTF; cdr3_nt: TGTGCCAGCAGTGAACAAGGCAGGGTGTCGTATGGCTACACCTTC
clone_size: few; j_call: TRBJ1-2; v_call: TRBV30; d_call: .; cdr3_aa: CAWNRVRGFFGYTF; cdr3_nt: TGTGCCTGGAACCGGGTTCGTGGATTCTTTGGCTACACCTTC
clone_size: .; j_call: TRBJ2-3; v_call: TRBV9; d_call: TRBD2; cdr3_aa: CASSVSGGEVTQYF; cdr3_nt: TGTGCCAGCAGCGTGAGCGGGGGGGAGGTTACGCAGTATTTT
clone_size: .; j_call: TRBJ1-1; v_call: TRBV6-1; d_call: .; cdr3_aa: CASGRAMNTEAFF; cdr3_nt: TGTGCCAGCGGGAGGGCTATGAACACTGAAGCTTTCTTT
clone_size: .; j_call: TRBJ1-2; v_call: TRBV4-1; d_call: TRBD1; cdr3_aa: CASSQVRQGERNYGYTF; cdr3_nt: TGCGCCAGCAGCCAAGTTCGACAGGGTGAGAGGAACTATGGCTACACCTTC
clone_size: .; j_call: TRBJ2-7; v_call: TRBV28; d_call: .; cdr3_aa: CASSLPSSYEQYF; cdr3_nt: TGTGCCAGCAGTTTACCAAGTAGCTACGAGCAGTACTTC
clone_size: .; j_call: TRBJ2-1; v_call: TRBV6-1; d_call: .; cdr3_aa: CASSEGIADYNEQFF; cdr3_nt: TGTGCCAGCAGTGAAGGGATAGCGGACTACAATGAGCAGTTCTTC
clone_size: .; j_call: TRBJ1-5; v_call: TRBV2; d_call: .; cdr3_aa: CASSGPGLDQPQHF; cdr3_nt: TGTGCCAGCAGTGGGCCAGGGTTGGATCAGCCCCAGCATTTT
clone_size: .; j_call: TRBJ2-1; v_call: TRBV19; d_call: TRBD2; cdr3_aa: CASSAGTSGNLEQFF; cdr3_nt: TGTGCCAGTAGTGCCGGGACTAGCGGGAATCTTGAGCAGTTCTTC
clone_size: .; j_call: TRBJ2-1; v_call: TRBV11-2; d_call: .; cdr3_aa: CASSLRVGDPYNEQFF; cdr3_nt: TGTGCCAGCAGCTTAAGGGTGGGAGACCCCTACAATGAGCAGTTCTTC
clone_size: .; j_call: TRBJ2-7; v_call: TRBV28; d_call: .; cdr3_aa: CASSWGEKALPTYEQYF; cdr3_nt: TGTGCCAGCAGTTGGGGAGAAAAAGCGCTTCCCACCTACGAGCAGTACTTC
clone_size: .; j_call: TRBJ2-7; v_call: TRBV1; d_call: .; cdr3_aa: CTSSQDNPGAAGVYYEQYF; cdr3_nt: TGCACCAGCAGCCAAGATAACCCCGGAGCAGCGGGGGTATACTACGAGCAGTACTTC
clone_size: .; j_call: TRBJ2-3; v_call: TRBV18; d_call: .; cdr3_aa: CASTDLPGGTDTQYF; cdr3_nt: TGTGCCAGCACCGACCTTCCAGGGGGCACAGATACGCAGTATTTT
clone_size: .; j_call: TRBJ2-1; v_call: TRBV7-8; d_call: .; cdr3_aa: CASSLVWTEYDNEQFF; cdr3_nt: TGTGCCAGCAGCTTAGTATGGACAGAATACGACAATGAGCAGTTCTTC
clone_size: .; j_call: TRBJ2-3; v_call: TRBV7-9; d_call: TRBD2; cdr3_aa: CASSLDPSGRADTQYF; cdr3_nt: TGTGCCAGCAGCTTAGACCCTAGCGGGAGGGCAGATACGCAGTATTTT
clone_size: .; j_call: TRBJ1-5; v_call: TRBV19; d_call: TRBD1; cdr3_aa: CASSISGQGQPQHF; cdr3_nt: TGTGCCAGTAGTATATCGGGACAGGGCCAGCCCCAGCATTTT
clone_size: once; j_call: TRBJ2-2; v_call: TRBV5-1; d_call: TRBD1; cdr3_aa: CASSLAGDRGLWGTGELFF; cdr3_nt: TGCGCCAGCAGCTTGGCCGGGGACAGGGGGCTTTGGGGAACCGGGGAGCTGTTTTTT
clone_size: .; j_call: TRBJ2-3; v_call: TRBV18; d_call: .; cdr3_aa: CASSPSTSTDTQYF; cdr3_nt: TGTGCCAGCTCACCCTCTACTAGCACAGATACGCAGTATTTT
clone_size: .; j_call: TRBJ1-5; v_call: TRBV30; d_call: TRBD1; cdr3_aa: CAWSATLTGYSNQPQHF; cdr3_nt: TGTGCCTGGAGTGCCACCCTGACAGGGTATAGCAATCAGCCCCAGCATTTT
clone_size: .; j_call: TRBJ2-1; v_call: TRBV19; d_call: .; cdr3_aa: CASSISLGLHNEQFF; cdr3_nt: TGTGCCAGTAGTATCTCCCTCGGACTGCACAATGAGCAGTTCTTC
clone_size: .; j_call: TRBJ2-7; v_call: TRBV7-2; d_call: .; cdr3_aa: CASSLAGQSSEQYF; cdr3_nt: TGTGCCAGCAGCTTAGCTGGACAGTCCTCCGAGCAGTACTTC
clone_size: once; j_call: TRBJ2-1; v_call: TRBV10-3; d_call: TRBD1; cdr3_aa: CAIKGADREQFF; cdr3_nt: TGTGCCATCAAGGGGGCGGACAGGGAGCAGTTCTTC
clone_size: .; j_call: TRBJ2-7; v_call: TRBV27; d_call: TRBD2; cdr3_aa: CASSLSRRGGREQYF; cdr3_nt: TGTGCCAGCAGTTTATCAAGACGGGGGGGACGAGAGCAGTACTTC
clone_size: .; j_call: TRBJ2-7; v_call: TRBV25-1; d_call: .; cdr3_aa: CASSESGFYEQYF; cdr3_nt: TGTGCCAGCAGTGAATCAGGGTTCTACGAGCAGTACTTC
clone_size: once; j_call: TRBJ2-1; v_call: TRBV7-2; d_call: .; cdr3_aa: CASSLQERYPYNEQFF; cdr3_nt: TGTGCCAGCAGCTTACAGGAGCGGTACCCTTACAATGAGCAGTTCTTC
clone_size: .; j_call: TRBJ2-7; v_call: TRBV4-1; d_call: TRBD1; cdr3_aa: CASSQDRGHYEQYF; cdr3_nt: TGCGCCAGCAGCCAAGACAGGGGGCACTACGAGCAGTACTTC
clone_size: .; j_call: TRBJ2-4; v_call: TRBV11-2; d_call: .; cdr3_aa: CASSPGPSKNIQYF; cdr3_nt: TGTGCCAGCAGCCCCGGCCCTAGCAAAAACATTCAGTACTTC
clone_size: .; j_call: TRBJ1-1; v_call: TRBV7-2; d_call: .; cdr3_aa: CASSLHRWAEAFF; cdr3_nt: TGTGCCAGCAGCTTACACAGGTGGGCTGAAGCTTTCTTT
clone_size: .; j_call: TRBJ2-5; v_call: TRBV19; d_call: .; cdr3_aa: CATQEGRDQETQYF; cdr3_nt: TGTGCCACCCAGGAGGGTAGGGACCAAGAGACCCAGTACTTC
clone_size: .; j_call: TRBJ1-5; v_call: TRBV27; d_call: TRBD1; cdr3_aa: CASSKQGGLGQPQHF; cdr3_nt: TGTGCCAGCAGTAAACAGGGGGGTTTAGGGCAGCCCCAGCATTTT
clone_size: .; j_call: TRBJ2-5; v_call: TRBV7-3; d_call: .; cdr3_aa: CASSSWGTETQYF; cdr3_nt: TGTGCCAGCAGCTCCTGGGGCACGGAGACCCAGTACTTC
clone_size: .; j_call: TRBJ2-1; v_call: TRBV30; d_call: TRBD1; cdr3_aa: CAWSPGQGGEQFF; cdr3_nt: TGTGCCTGGAGTCCAGGACAGGGAGGTGAGCAGTTCTTC
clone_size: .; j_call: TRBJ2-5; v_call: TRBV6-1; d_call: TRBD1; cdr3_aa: CASSESPGQVGETQYF; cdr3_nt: TGTGCCAGCAGTGAATCACCGGGACAGGTCGGAGAGACCCAGTACTTC
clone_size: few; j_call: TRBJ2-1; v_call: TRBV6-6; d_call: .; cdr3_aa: CASSMSSGNEQFF; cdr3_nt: TGTGCCAGCTCCATGTCCAGCGGCAATGAGCAGTTCTTC
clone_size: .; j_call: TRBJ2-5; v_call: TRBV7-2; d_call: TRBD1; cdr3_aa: CASSLAPGQGAGWETQYF; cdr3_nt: TGTGCCAGCAGCTTAGCACCGGGACAGGGGGCAGGATGGGAGACCCAGTACTTC
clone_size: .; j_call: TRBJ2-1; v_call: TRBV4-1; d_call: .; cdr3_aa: CASSQGVTPSHNEQFF; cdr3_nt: TGCGCCAGCAGCCAAGGCGTGACTCCGTCCCACAATGAGCAGTTCTTC
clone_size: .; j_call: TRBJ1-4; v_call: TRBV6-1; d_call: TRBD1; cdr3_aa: CASSATTGSNEKLFF; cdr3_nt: TGTGCCAGCAGTGCCACGACAGGGAGTAATGAAAAACTGTTTTTT
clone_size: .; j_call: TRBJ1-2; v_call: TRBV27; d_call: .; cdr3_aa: CASRSGDNYGYTF; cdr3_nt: TGTGCCAGCCGGTCAGGGGACAACTATGGCTACACCTTC
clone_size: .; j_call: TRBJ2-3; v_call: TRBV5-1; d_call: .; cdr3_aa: CASSPGLLLTYTDTQYF; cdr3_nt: TGCGCCAGCAGCCCCGGACTCCTCCTTACCTACACAGATACGCAGTATTTT
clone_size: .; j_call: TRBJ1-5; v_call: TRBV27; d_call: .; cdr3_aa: CASSLAGLSNQPQHF; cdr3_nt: TGTGCCAGCAGTTTAGCAGGGTTAAGCAATCAGCCCCAGCATTTT
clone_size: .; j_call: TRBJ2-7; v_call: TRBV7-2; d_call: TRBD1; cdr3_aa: CASSLGQQIYEQYF; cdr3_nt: TGTGCCAGCAGCTTGGGACAGCAAATCTACGAGCAGTACTTC
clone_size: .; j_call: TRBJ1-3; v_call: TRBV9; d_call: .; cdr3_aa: CASLSGNTIYF; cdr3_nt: TGTGCCAGCCTCAGTGGAAACACCATATATTTT
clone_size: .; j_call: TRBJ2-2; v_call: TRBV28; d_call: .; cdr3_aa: CASISRGSSRTTGELFF; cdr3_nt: TGTGCCAGCATAAGTCGGGGGAGCAGCAGGACGACCGGGGAGCTGTTTTTT
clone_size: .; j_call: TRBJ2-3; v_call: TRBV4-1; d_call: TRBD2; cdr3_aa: CASSQVLAGIFTDTQYF; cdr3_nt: TGCGCCAGCAGCCAAGTCCTAGCGGGAATTTTCACAGATACGCAGTATTTT
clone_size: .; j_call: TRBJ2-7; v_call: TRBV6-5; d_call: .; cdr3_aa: CATASGTRVVNEQYF; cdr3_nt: TGTGCCACCGCCTCCGGAACTAGAGTCGTGAACGAGCAGTACTTC
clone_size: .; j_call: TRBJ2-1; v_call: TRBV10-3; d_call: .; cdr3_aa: CAISDRAGAGGPEQFF; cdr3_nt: TGTGCCATCAGTGACCGAGCGGGCGCGGGCGGGCCTGAGCAGTTCTTC
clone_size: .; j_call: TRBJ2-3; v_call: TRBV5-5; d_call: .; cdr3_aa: CASSQRGEAGTDTQYF; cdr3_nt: TGTGCCAGCAGCCAGAGAGGGGAGGCCGGCACAGATACGCAGTATTTT
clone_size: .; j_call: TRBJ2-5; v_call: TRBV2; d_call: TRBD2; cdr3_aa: CASSGTSGGGQETQYF; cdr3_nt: TGTGCCAGCTCAGGGACTAGCGGGGGGGGGCAAGAGACCCAGTACTTC
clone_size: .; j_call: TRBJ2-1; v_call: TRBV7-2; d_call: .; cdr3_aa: CASSADNYNEQFF; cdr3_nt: TGTGCCAGCAGCGCCGACAACTACAATGAGCAGTTCTTC
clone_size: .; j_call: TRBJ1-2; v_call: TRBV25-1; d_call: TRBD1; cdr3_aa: CASSESGTEHHYGYTF; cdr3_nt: TGTGCCAGCAGTGAGTCCGGGACAGAGCATCACTATGGCTACACCTTC
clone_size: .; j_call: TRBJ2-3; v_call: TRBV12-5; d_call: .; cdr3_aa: CASGLRSPAASGERGGFTDTQYF; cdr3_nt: TGTGCTAGTGGTTTGAGGTCCCCGGCGGCTAGCGGCGAGAGAGGGGGGTTCACAGATACGCAGTATTTT
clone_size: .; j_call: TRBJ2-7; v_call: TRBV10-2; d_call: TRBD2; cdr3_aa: CASKVGTSTYEQYF; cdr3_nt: TGCGCCAGCAAGGTCGGGACTAGTACCTACGAGCAGTACTTC
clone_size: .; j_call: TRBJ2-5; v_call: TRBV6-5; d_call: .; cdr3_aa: CASSYGRVETQYF; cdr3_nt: TGTGCCAGCAGTTACGGGCGCGTGGAGACCCAGTACTTC
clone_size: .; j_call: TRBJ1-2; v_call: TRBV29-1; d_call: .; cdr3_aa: CSVRTAEYGYTF; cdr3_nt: TGCAGCGTTCGGACAGCCGAATATGGCTACACCTTC
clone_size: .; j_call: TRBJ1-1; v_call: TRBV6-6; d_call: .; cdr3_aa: CASSYAGLNTEAFF; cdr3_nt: TGTGCCAGCAGTTACGCAGGGCTGAACACTGAAGCTTTCTTT
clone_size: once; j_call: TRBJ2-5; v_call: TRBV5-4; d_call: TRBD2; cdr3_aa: CASSSWGGETQYF; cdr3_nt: TGTGCCAGCAGCTCCTGGGGGGGGGAGACCCAGTACTTC
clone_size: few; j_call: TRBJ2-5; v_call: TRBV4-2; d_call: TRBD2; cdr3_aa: CASSQDSTSGLNGETQYF; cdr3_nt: TGTGCCAGCAGCCAAGATTCGACTAGCGGGTTAAACGGAGAGACCCAGTACTTC
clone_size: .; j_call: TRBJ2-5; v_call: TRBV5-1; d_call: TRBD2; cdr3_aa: CASNQASGLAQETQYF; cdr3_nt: TGCGCCAGCAATCAAGCTAGCGGATTAGCCCAAGAGACCCAGTACTTC